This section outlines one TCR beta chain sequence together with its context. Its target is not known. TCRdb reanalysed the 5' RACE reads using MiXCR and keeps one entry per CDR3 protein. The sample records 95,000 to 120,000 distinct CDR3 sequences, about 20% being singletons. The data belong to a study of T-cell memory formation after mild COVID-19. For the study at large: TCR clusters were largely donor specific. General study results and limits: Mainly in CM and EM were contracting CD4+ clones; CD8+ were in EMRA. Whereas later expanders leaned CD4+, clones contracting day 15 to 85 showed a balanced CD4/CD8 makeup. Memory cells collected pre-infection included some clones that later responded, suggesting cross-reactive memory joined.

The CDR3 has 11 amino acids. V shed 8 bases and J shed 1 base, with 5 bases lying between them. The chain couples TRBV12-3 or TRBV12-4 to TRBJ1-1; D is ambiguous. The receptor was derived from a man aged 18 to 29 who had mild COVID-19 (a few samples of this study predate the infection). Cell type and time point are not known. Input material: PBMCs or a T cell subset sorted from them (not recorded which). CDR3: CASQANTEAFF. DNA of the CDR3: TGTGCCAGCCAGGCGAACACTGAAGCTTTCTTT.